These 22 T cell receptor beta chains were all obtained from the same sample, sequenced in a study of T cells in Graves' hyperthyroidism and ophthalmopathy. RNA transcripts were the template for amplifying TCR beta CDR3 regions. The TCR CDR3 first-round RT-PCR relied on the HTBI primer set. TCRdb re-called the multiplex PCR reads through MiXCR, storing one row per CDR3 protein. The profile covers some 270,000 distinct CDR3 sequences, with about 13% appearing a single time and 7% to 9% taken by the ten largest. Sample: blood. Receptors originate from a woman between 35 and 50 years old with Graves' hyperthyroidism.

V gene TRBV28 combines with J gene TRBJ2-3; D is undetermined. Trimming stripped 3 bases from V and 1 base from J, with 8 bases between. Germline V gene lookup returns CDR1 MDHEN and CDR2 SYDVKM. The CDR3 runs 14 residues. The CDR3 protein is CASSLASGTDTQYF. CDR3 nucleotide sequence: TGTGCCAGCAGTTTGGCAAGTGGCACAGATACGCAGTATTTT.

The sample holds many counts of this clonotype. The chain links TRBV7-9 to TRBJ1-2; a weak D match, TRBD1 (5 bases). V shed 1 base and J shed 4 bases, with 7 bases lying between them. This CDR3 spans 13 amino acids. Germline CDR1 is SEHNR and CDR2 is FQNEAQ (reference sequence). The CDR3 spells CASSLVGGYGYTF. The CDR3 DNA follows: TGTGCCAGCAGCTTAGTTGGGGGCTATGGCTACACCTTC.

This clonotype was recorded at least ten times. This chain connects TRBV2 to TRBJ2-5; D might be TRBD2 (7 bases). The CDR3 has 15 residues. The V end lost 6 bases, the J end lost 4 bases, and 18 bases lay between the germline ends. CDR1 SNHLY and CDR2 FYNNEI come from the germline V gene. The CDR3: CASSASPRGGETQYF. The CDR3 nucleotides are TGTGCCAGCAGCGCATCCCCGAGGGGGGGAGAGACCCAGTACTTC.

The CDR3 nucleotides are TGTGCCAGCAGTGAAGGCAGGAGCTCCTACAATGAGCAGTTCTTC. Amino acids: CASSEGRSSYNEQFF. V gene TRBV2 combines with J gene TRBJ2-1; no clear D. The CDR3 is 15 amino acids. V was cut by 1 base and J by 0 bases, with 7 bases left in between. CDR1 SNHLY and CDR2 FYNNEI come from the germline V gene. Full variable domain (outside the CDR3, taken from reference TRBV2 and TRBJ2-1): EPEVTQTPSHQVTQMGQEVILRCVPISNHLYFYWYRQILGQKVEFLVSFYNNEISEKSEIFDDQFSVERPDGSNFTLKIRSTKLEDSAMYFCASSEGRSSYNEQFFGPGTRLTVL.

Details on this clonotype: One base away lies a much larger clone, so this may be a sequencing read error. The gene calls are TRBV27 and TRBJ1-2, with D maybe TRBD1 (5 bases). CDR3 length equals 15 residues. V gave up 5 bases and J gave up 8 bases, with 21 bases separating them. CDR1 and CDR2 (germline): MNHEY, SMNVEV (reference sequence). The CDR3 sequence: CASSLIAGWGGGYTF. In DNA, the CDR3 is TGTGCCAGCAGTCTAATCGCGGGCTGGGGGGGAGGCTACACCTTC.

The CDR3 loop is CASRGYNSPLHF. DNA of the CDR3: TGTGCCAGCAGGGGTTATAATTCACCCCTCCACTTT. V is TRBV28 and J is TRBJ1-6; D unresolved. The germline gives CDR1 MDHEN, CDR2 SYDVKM. The CDR3 sequence is 12 residues long. With 6 bases removed from V and 4 bases from J, the gap between germline ends came to 4 bases.

In its sample, this clonotype was seen a few times. The rearrangement links TRBV12-5 to TRBJ2-2; the D gene is possibly TRBD2 (5 bases). The germline gives CDR1 LGHNT, CDR2 FRNRAP. V was clipped by 1 base and J by 3 bases, with 12 bases between them. There are 16 residues in the CDR3. CDR3 region: CASGLAVGDHTGELFF. CDR3 DNA: TGTGCTAGTGGTTTGGCGGTGGGAGATCACACCGGGGAGCTGTTTTTT. Based on the CDR3 plus reference TRBV12-5 and TRBJ2-2, the full variable domain is DARVTQTPRHKVTEMGQEVTMRCQPILGHNTVFWYRQTMMQGLELLAYFRNRAPLDDSGMPKDRFSAEMPDATLATLKIQPSEPRDSAVYFCASGLAVGDHTGELFFGEGSRLTVL.

This clonotype was observed at least ten times. The chain combines TRBV2 with TRBJ2-4; the match to TRBD1 covers 8 bases. Trimming cost V 7 bases and J 7 bases; bases outside gene matches: 6. The V gene's germline CDR1 is SNHLY and CDR2 FYNNEI. The CDR3 totals 13 residues. This CDR3 reads CASIGQGPNIQYF. CDR3 DNA: TGTGCCAGCATCGGACAGGGACCGAACATTCAGTACTTC.

This clonotype was picked up many times. The CDR3: CAWSVGQGVVYEQYF. The DNA of the CDR3 is TGTGCCTGGAGTGTGGGACAGGGAGTGGTCTACGAGCAGTACTTC. The chain has TRBV30 and TRBJ2-7, with 9 bases aligning to TRBD1. The CDR3 is 15 amino acids. Germline V gene lookup returns CDR1 GTSNPN and CDR2 SVGIG (reference sequence). J gave up 3 bases and V 0 bases, and 6 bases lay outside the gene matches.

On this clonotype: This may be a read error: a much more frequent sequence differs by one nucleotide. The rearrangement links TRBV5-6 to TRBJ1-1, with no clear D. The V and J ends lost 2 bases and 1 base respectively, with 6 bases between them. Germline CDR1 is SGHDT and CDR2 is YYEEEE. The CDR3 spans 13 residues. The CDR3 DNA sequence: TGTGCCAGCAGCTTTGGGTGGAACACTGAAGCTTTCTTT. As protein: CASSFGWNTEAFF.

This clonotype was observed many times. The chain links TRBV19 to TRBJ1-4, with 7 nucleotides matching TRBD1. Germline loops: CDR1 LNHDA, CDR2 SQIVND (reference sequence). The trim removed 5 bases at V and 8 bases at J, leaving 14 bases unmatched. The CDR3 sequence is 16 residues long. The CDR3 DNA follows: TGTGCCAGTAGTCCCTCCTGGACAGGAGTTAACGAAAAACTGTTTTTT. Amino acid sequence: CASSPSWTGVNEKLFF.

The chain is built from TRBV6-6 and TRBJ1-6; D is possibly TRBD1 (5 bases). The length of the CDR3 is 15 residues. Germline CDR1 MNHNY, CDR2 SVGAGI (reference sequence). V was pared by 0 bases and J by 13 bases, with 16 bases between. This CDR3 reads CASSYSASYRWPLHF. In DNA form, the CDR3 reads TGTGCCAGCAGTTACTCTGCTTCATACAGGTGGCCCCTCCACTTT.

This clonotype occurred a few times. The chain has TRBV24-1 and TRBJ1-5, with D hard to call. V shed 0 bases and J shed 6 bases, with 5 bases lying between them. The CDR3 loop spans 13 amino acids. In germline, CDR1 is KGHDR, CDR2 SFDVKD. CDR3 region: CATSDLSTQPQHF. The CDR3 region has the DNA TGTGCCACCAGTGATTTGAGTACTCAGCCCCAGCATTTT.

This clonotype has a count of ten or more. The chain couples TRBV2 to TRBJ1-5; D is uncertain. Looked up from germline, CDR1 is SNHLY and CDR2 is FYNNEI. With 3 bases removed from V and 8 bases from J, the gap between germline ends came to 11 bases. The CDR3 covers 13 residues. CDR3 protein: CASSDAGGEPQHF. The CDR3 coding sequence is TGTGCCAGCAGTGATGCAGGTGGGGAGCCCCAGCATTTT.

This clonotype was seen ten or more times. V gene TRBV7-3 combines with J gene TRBJ2-7, with D tentatively TRBD2 (6 bases). Looked up from germline, CDR1 is SGHTA and CDR2 is FQGTGA. The CDR3 totals 14 residues. Trimming left V 6 bases short and J 6 bases short, with 18 bases between. In nucleotides, the CDR3 is TGTGCCAGCAGGCGGGAAGACATCTCGGGCGAGCAGTACTTC. This translates into CASRREDISGEQYF.

This clonotype was seen at least ten times. The chain links TRBV2 to TRBJ1-2, with 7 bases aligning to TRBD1. The J segment lost 2 bases and the V segment lost 6 bases, leaving 3 bases of the junction unmatched. The V gene's germline CDR1 is SNHLY and CDR2 FYNNEI. The CDR3 extends over 13 amino acids. The CDR3 DNA is TGTGCCAGCAGGGGGGACAGCAACTATGGCTACACCTTC. It is translated as CASRGDSNYGYTF.

This clonotype was seen ten or more times. The J gene is TRBJ2-2, the V gene TRBV7-6; no clear D gene. V was trimmed by 0 bases and J by 4 bases, leaving 3 bases between them. This CDR3 has 13 amino acids. Germline V lookup: CDR1 SGHVS, CDR2 FNYEAQ. CDR3 loop: CASSLAVTGELFF. DNA of the CDR3: TGTGCCAGCAGCTTAGCTGTCACCGGGGAGCTGTTTTTT.

The sample holds many counts of this clonotype. The rearrangement joins TRBV27 to TRBJ2-5; perhaps TRBD1 as D (6 bases). The CDR3 is 13 residues long. V lost 3 bases, J lost 3 bases, and 8 bases lay in between. Per germline, CDR1 MNHEY and CDR2 SMNVEV (reference sequence). CDR3 coding DNA: TGTGCCAGCAGTTTTAGGACAGAAGAGACCCAGTACTTC. Translating it yields CASSFRTEETQYF.

This clonotype has more than one count but fewer than ten. V and J are TRBV27 and TRBJ2-3; 8 nucleotides agree with TRBD1. The CDR3 loop spans 16 amino acids. Germline assignment: CDR1 MNHEY and CDR2 SMNVEV (reference sequence). Unmatched junction bases numbered 10, after V lost 3 bases and J lost 5 bases. The CDR3 protein is CASSFIAQQGGDTQYF. CDR3 sequence (DNA): TGTGCCAGCAGTTTTATTGCGCAACAGGGGGGAGATACGCAGTATTTT.

Worth noting for this clonotype: At one end the junction does not follow the germline gene, possibly because of a read error. This chain joins TRBV14 and TRBJ1-3; D is unresolved. CDR1 SGHDN and CDR2 FVKESK come from the germline V gene. The CDR3 runs 12 residues. Here the CDR3 reads CASSQVRGSVHF. The CDR3 DNA sequence: TGTGCCAGCAGCCAAGTCCGTGGTTCGGTCCATTTT.

This chain connects TRBV7-3 to TRBJ2-2, with unresolved D. The CDR3 runs to 13 residues. Per the germline V gene, CDR1 is SGHTA and CDR2 is FQGTGA. V was clipped by 8 bases and J by 0 bases, with 7 bases between them. CDR3 DNA: TGTGCCAGCGGGGTTACGAACACCGGGGAGCTGTTTTTT. As protein: CASGVTNTGELFF.

V usage is TRBV4-1 and J usage is TRBJ1-5; TRBD1 is a possible D gene (5 bases). Germline CDR1 MGHRA, CDR2 YSYEKL. V lost 1 base and J lost 4, with 14 bases in between. There are 16 residues in the CDR3. CDR3 residues: CASSQAHPGGNQPQHF. In DNA, the CDR3 is TGCGCCAGCAGCCAAGCCCACCCTGGGGGGAATCAGCCCCAGCATTTT.